The source of this TCR beta chain is a study of CD8+ T cells in alopecia areata. Overall study findings and caveats: Persistence in scalp and blood during tofacitinib was observed for many expanded lesional clones.

The CDR3 is made up of 14 amino acids. The V gene lost 3 bases and the J gene lost 5 bases, with 16 bases spanning the gap. CDR1 and CDR2 (germline): SQVTM, ANQGSEA. As to treatment: oral pan-JAK inhibitor, 5-10 mg twice daily. It was cDNA, reverse transcribed from extracted RNA, that served as the sequencing template. The data were produced by immunoSEQ multiplex PCR, yet TCRdb's version contains in-frame clones alone and is incomplete. The sample consists of fewer than 250,000 clones, roughly 60% of them appearing once. About this clone: Its antigen remains unidentified.

The sample was CD4+ T cells sorted from blood, taken at week 24, from a patient treated with tofacitinib. The rearrangement links TRBV29-1 to TRBJ2-5; the D gene is possibly TRBD2 (6 bases). This sequence was found in a human donor with alopecia areata. CDR3 sequence: CSVDLGGVGETQYF. The CDR3 region has the DNA TGCAGCGTTGATCTGGGCGGGGTCGGTGAGACCCAGTACTTC.